Described below is a single T cell receptor (beta chain) sequence and its context. Its target is not known. V shed 0 bases and J shed 9 bases, with 12 bases lying between them. Germline loops: CDR1 ENHRY, CDR2 SYGVKD. The CDR3 contains 14 residues. The data belong to a study of T-cell reconstitution after alpha-beta-depleted transplantation in children. Overall study findings and caveats: It was surviving recipient T cells and thymic progenitors that gave some patients high TCRbeta diversity at day 60. By one year post-transplant, T-cell counts and diversity largely arose from T cells that were newly produced. Alpha-beta T cells present about two months after transplant were reported to originate from several hundred expanded graft clones.

Construction of the TCRbeta library involved unique molecular identifiers. One entry per CDR3 protein results from TCRdb running MiXCR on the PCR reads. Of about 500,000 distinct CDR3 sequences in the sample, 11% were seen once. The clonotype comes from a female patient aged 2 to 10 who had a stem cell transplant for aplastic anemia, so the T cells may come from the graft donor. The rearrangement links TRBV10-3 to TRBJ2-1; D call uncertain. Source: PBMCs, mostly from graft donor cells, taken 180 days after TCRalphabeta/CD19-depleted stem cell transplant. CDR3 DNA: TGTGCCATCAGTGAGTCGATAGCTAGAACTGAGCAGTTCTTC. It encodes CAISESIARTEQFF.